The clone carrying this T cell receptor (beta chain) has a handful of counts. Its antigen remains unidentified. This sample was taken from a study of Graves' ophthalmopathy and Graves' hyperthyroidism. Researchers turned away patients with other autoimmune diseases, uncontrolled infections, pregnancy or lactation. Diagnoses were established from clinical symptoms, serum thyroxine, TRAb, thyroid ultrasound and orbital computed tomography. Study findings and constraints: From stable hyperthyroidism, ophthalmopathy was separated by a 13-signature model with 87.88% sensitivity and under 84% specificity.

Amplification from RNA transcripts yielded the TCR beta CDR3 regions. A first-round RT-PCR used HTBI primers, followed by a second-round multiplex PCR. Using its own MiXCR run on the multiplex PCR reads, TCRdb lists one record per CDR3 protein. The sample holds some 200,000 distinct CDR3 sequences, roughly 27% seen once. Input material: peripheral blood. The origin of this receptor is a man aged 50-60 years with Graves' ophthalmopathy.

The CDR3 loop is CASSQREAGHYEQYF. DNA of the CDR3: TGTGCCAGCAGCCAACGAGAGGCGGGTCACTACGAGCAGTACTTC. The gene calls are TRBV3-1 and TRBJ2-7; the D gene is possibly TRBD2 (5 bases). The CDR3 loop spans 15 amino acids. From germline, CDR1 is LGHDT and CDR2 YNNKEL (reference sequence). The V end was cut by 2 bases, the J end by 3 bases, with 14 bases between.